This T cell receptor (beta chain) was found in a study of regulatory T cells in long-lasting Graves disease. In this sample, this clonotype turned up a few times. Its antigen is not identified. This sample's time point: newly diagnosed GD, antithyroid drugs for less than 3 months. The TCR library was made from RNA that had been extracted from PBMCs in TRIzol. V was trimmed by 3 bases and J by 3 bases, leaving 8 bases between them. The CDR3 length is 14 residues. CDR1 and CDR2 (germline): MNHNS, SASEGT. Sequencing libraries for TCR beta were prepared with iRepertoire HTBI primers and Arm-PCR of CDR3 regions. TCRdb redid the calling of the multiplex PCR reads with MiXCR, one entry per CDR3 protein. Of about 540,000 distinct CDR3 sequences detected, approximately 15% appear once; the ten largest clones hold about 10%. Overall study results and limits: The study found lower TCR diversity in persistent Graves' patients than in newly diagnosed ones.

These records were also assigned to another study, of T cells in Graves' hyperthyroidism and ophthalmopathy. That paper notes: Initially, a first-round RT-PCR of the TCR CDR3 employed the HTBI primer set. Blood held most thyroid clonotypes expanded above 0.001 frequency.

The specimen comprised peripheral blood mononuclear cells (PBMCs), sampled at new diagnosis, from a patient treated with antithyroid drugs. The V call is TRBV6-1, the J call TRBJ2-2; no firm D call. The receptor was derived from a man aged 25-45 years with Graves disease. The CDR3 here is CASSDLQDTGELFF. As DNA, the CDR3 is TGTGCCAGCAGTGACTTGCAGGACACCGGGGAGCTGTTTTTT.